A selection of T cell receptor beta chains follows, all from one sample in a study of blood T cells in healthy people across ages. TCRdb re-called the 5' RACE reads through MiXCR, storing one row per CDR3 protein. The sample includes about 1.4 million distinct CDR3 sequences, around 55% of them seen just once. Sample: blood. All receptors derive from a man between 18 and 35 years old in good health. The CDR3 runs from the conserved cysteine through the conserved F or W. D genes are given only for firm matches. Only part of the rows carry a size: once, few, many, or a class if the clone is expanded.

TRBJ2-3 TRBV4-3 TRBD2 few CAREGGLAADTQYF TGCGCCAGAGAGGGGGGACTAGCCGCAGATACGCAGTATTTT
TRBJ2-5 TRBV7-9 TRBD1 NA CASSIPRGETQYF TGTGCCAGCAGTATACCCAGGGGGGAGACCCAGTACTTC
TRBJ1-1 TRBV20-1 NA NA CSARDGGRGDTEAFF TGCAGTGCTAGAGACGGGGGCCGGGGTGACACTGAAGCTTTCTTT
TRBJ1-1 TRBV15 TRBD1 NA CATSRSVGAGGESDTEAFF TGTGCCACCAGCAGAAGCGTGGGTGCAGGGGGCGAATCGGACACTGAAGCTTTCTTT
TRBJ2-7 TRBV5-1 TRBD2 few CASRGGLTSEQYF TGCGCCAGCAGGGGAGGGTTGACGAGCGAGCAGTACTTC
TRBJ2-2 TRBV4-1 NA few CASSPSNIGELFF TGCGCCAGCAGCCCGTCTAATATCGGGGAGCTGTTTTTT
TRBJ2-4 TRBV6-5 NA NA CASRPNTGPLGDIQYF TGTGCCAGCAGACCCAATACCGGGCCCCTTGGGGACATTCAGTACTTC
TRBJ1-5 TRBV2 TRBD1 few CASRDRVGNQPQHF TGTGCCAGCAGGGACAGGGTTGGCAATCAGCCCCAGCATTTT
TRBJ2-1 TRBV20-1 NA few CSASPGTSHEQFF TGCAGTGCTAGCCCAGGGACTTCCCATGAGCAGTTCTTC
TRBJ2-1 TRBV20-1 TRBD2 NA CSAWREDSYNEQFF TGCAGTGCTTGGCGGGAGGACTCCTACAATGAGCAGTTCTTC
TRBJ1-2 TRBV4-2 NA once CASSQRGGNYGYTF TGTGCCAGCAGCCAGAGGGGGGGTAACTATGGCTACACCTTC
TRBJ2-3 TRBV29-1 NA NA CSARRSATDTQYF TGCAGCGCCCGGCGGTCGGCCACAGATACGCAGTATTTT
TRBJ2-3 TRBV29-1 TRBD2 few CSATTSGRTTDTQYF TGCAGCGCCACAACTAGCGGGAGGACCACAGATACGCAGTATTTT
TRBJ1-2 TRBV30 NA NA CAWSGFFYGYTF TGTGCCTGGAGTGGATTCTTCTATGGCTACACCTTC
TRBJ2-7 TRBV5-1 NA NA CASSLAGSPPEQYF TGCGCCAGCAGCTTGGCGGGCAGCCCCCCCGAGCAGTACTTC
TRBJ2-1 TRBV3-1 NA NA CASSQEGGSDEQFF TGTGCCAGCAGCCAAGAGGGTGGCTCGGATGAGCAGTTCTTC
TRBJ2-3 TRBV6-1 NA NA CASSEVSNPTQYF TGTGCCAGCAGTGAAGTCTCAAATCCTACGCAGTATTTT
TRBJ2-1 TRBV11-1 NA few CASSLFRDEQFF TGTGCCAGCAGCTTATTCAGGGATGAGCAGTTCTTC
TRBJ2-1 TRBV5-1 TRBD2 NA CASSVLAGEDEQFF TGCGCCAGCAGCGTGCTAGCGGGAGAAGATGAGCAGTTCTTC
TRBJ2-5 TRBV7-2 NA few CASSAGTRLQETQYF TGTGCCAGCAGCGCCGGGACCAGACTCCAAGAGACCCAGTACTTC
TRBJ2-7 TRBV29-1 NA few CSVEEESYEQYF TGCAGCGTTGAGGAGGAAAGCTACGAGCAGTACTTC
TRBJ2-7 TRBV6-6 NA NA CTSSLGHNYEQYF TGTACCAGCAGTTTGGGACACAATTACGAGCAGTACTTC
TRBJ2-3 TRBV2 NA NA CASSDSVPTTDTQYF TGTGCCAGCAGTGATTCCGTCCCCACCACAGATACGCAGTATTTT
TRBJ2-1 TRBV5-1 TRBD2 NA CASSRTGTSGNEQFF TGCGCCAGCAGTCGGACCGGGACTAGCGGGAATGAGCAGTTCTTC
TRBJ2-7 TRBV18 NA NA CAGSPRPAFYEQYF TGTGCCGGCTCACCGAGGCCAGCGTTCTACGAGCAGTACTTC
TRBJ1-1 TRBV9 NA NA CASTKKVDTEAFF TGTGCCAGCACCAAAAAGGTGGACACTGAAGCTTTCTTT
TRBJ2-2 TRBV5-4 NA NA CASLDYTNTGELFF TGTGCCAGCCTGGACTACACTAACACCGGGGAGCTGTTTTTT
TRBJ1-1 TRBV11-2 NA NA CASSHMRTEAFF TGTGCCAGCAGCCACATGCGCACTGAAGCTTTCTTT
TRBJ2-1 TRBV6-1 NA NA CASSSTFF TGTGCCAGCAGTAGTACGTTCTTC
TRBJ1-1 TRBV12-3/TRBV12-4 NA NA CASSLGRGVNTEAFF TGTGCCAGCAGTTTGGGTCGGGGGGTGAACACTGAAGCTTTCTTT
TRBJ1-5 TRBV9 NA NA CASSVGGGFHQPQHF TGTGCCAGCAGCGTAGGGGGGGGTTTTCATCAGCCCCAGCATTTT
TRBJ1-1 TRBV29-1 NA NA CSVLPRAPEAFF TGCAGCGTTCTTCCTAGGGCTCCTGAAGCTTTCTTT
TRBJ1-2 TRBV29-1 NA few CSVEDGVEGYTF TGCAGCGTTGAAGATGGGGTGGAGGGCTACACCTTC
TRBJ2-4 TRBV12-3/TRBV12-4 TRBD1 NA CASSFETLNRGIQYF TGTGCCAGCAGTTTCGAGACCCTGAACAGGGGTATCCAGTACTTC
TRBJ1-3 TRBV29-1 NA NA CSVEDLRTGSGNTIYF TGCAGCGTTGAAGATCTCCGAACAGGCTCTGGAAACACCATATATTTT
TRBJ2-1 TRBV4-1 NA NA CASSQDGQRSSYNEQFF TGCGCCAGCAGCCAAGATGGGCAGCGGAGCTCCTACAATGAGCAGTTCTTC
TRBJ2-4 TRBV7-9 TRBD2 NA CAGSLPSSGRAKNIQYF TGTGCCGGCAGCTTACCGTCTAGCGGGAGAGCCAAAAACATTCAGTACTTC
TRBJ2-7 TRBV21-1 NA NA CASSKVGSTSGVFNDEQYF TGTGCCAGCAGCAAAGTAGGATCCACTAGCGGGGTCTTCAACGACGAGCAGTACTTC
TRBJ2-2 TRBV4-1 TRBD2 NA CASSQGVAGVGTGELFF TGCGCCAGCAGCCAAGGAGTAGCGGGAGTAGGCACCGGGGAGCTGTTTTTT
TRBJ2-3 TRBV7-2 NA NA CASSLGPKPEYVDTQYF TGTGCCAGCAGCTTAGGGCCCAAACCGGAATATGTGGATACGCAGTATTTT
TRBJ2-2 TRBV7-9 NA NA CASSVYRVTGELFF TGTGCCAGCAGCGTATACAGGGTTACCGGGGAGCTGTTTTTT
TRBJ2-3 TRBV3-1 NA once CASSQKLGGTDTQYF TGTGCCAGCAGCCAAAAGCTAGGCGGCACAGATACGCAGTATTTT
TRBJ2-5 TRBV29-1 TRBD2 NA CSVELAGGPGETQYF TGCAGCGTTGAACTAGCGGGAGGGCCCGGGGAGACCCAGTACTTC
TRBJ1-1 TRBV12-3/TRBV12-4 NA NA CASSPGSKAFF TGTGCCAGCAGCCCGGGATCGAAAGCTTTCTTT
TRBJ2-1 TRBV5-1 NA NA CASRKELDEQFF TGCGCCAGCAGGAAAGAGTTGGATGAGCAGTTCTTC
TRBJ2-7 TRBV7-2 NA NA CASSLRLQGGYEQYF TGTGCCAGCAGCTTAAGGTTACAGGGAGGCTACGAGCAGTACTTC
TRBJ2-5 TRBV10-3 TRBD2 NA CAITSGRTGETQYF TGTGCCATCACAAGCGGGAGAACGGGAGAGACCCAGTACTTC